Listed below are T cell receptor beta chains from one sample, sequenced in a study of blood T cell repertoires in COVID-19. Measured with immunoSEQ multiplex PCR; TCRdb has only the in-frame clones, and not every one. The sample lists approximately 300,000 clones, more than 75% occurring once. Sequencing used PBMCs or T cells enriched from blood (not recorded which). Receptors originate from a man between 60 and 75 years old who had recovered from COVID-19. CDR3s include the opening cysteine and the closing phenylalanine or tryptophan. The D gene is left open where the match is weak. Only some rows state a clone size, as once, few, many or a class for expanded clones.

d_call: NA
v_call: TRBV25-1
j_call: TRBJ2-1
clone_size: NA
cdr3_nt: TGTGCCAGCAGTGATGATTGGACAGCGAATTACAATGAGCAGTTCTTC
cdr3_aa: CASSDDWTANYNEQFF

d_call: NA
v_call: TRBV19
j_call: TRBJ1-1
clone_size: NA
cdr3_nt: TGTGCCAGTAGTCCCGCCGGGAATGGGGCTTTCTTT
cdr3_aa: CASSPAGNGAFF

d_call: TRBD1
v_call: TRBV4-2
j_call: TRBJ2-2
clone_size: NA
cdr3_nt: TGTGCCAGCGGACACGACAGGGGAGGATTAGACACCGGGGAGCTGTTTTTT
cdr3_aa: CASGHDRGGLDTGELFF

d_call: NA
v_call: TRBV6-5
j_call: TRBJ2-7
clone_size: NA
cdr3_nt: TGTGCCAGCAGCCACAGTTACGAGCAGTACTTC
cdr3_aa: CASSHSYEQYF

d_call: NA
v_call: TRBV4-2
j_call: TRBJ1-4
clone_size: NA
cdr3_nt: TGTGCCAGCAGCCAAGATCGGTATGAAAAACTGTTTTTT
cdr3_aa: CASSQDRYEKLFF

d_call: TRBD2
v_call: TRBV11-3
j_call: TRBJ2-1
clone_size: NA
cdr3_nt: TGTGCCAGCAGCTTAGAAGGCCTAGCGGGAAACAATGAGCAGTTCTTC
cdr3_aa: CASSLEGLAGNNEQFF

d_call: TRBD1
v_call: TRBV9
j_call: TRBJ1-6
clone_size: NA
cdr3_nt: TGTGCCAGCAGCACTGGACAGGGGATAAATTCACCCCTCCACTTT
cdr3_aa: CASSTGQGINSPLHF

d_call: NA
v_call: TRBV12-3/TRBV12-4
j_call: TRBJ2-2
clone_size: NA
cdr3_nt: TGTGCCAGCTGGGCATCCTTCGGGGAGCTGTTTTTT
cdr3_aa: CASWASFGELFF

d_call: TRBD1
v_call: TRBV11-2
j_call: TRBJ2-1
clone_size: NA
cdr3_nt: TGTGCCAGCAGCTTAAGTTCAGGGGGCGCCTTCAATGAGCAGTTCTTC
cdr3_aa: CASSLSSGGAFNEQFF

d_call: TRBD1
v_call: TRBV4-1
j_call: TRBJ2-2
clone_size: NA
cdr3_nt: TGCGCCAGTGGGACAGGACGCGACGCCACCGGGGAGCTGTTTTTT
cdr3_aa: CASGTGRDATGELFF

d_call: NA
v_call: TRBV6-1
j_call: TRBJ1-1
clone_size: NA
cdr3_nt: TGTGCCAGCAGTGATAGAGGGCTTATGAACACTGAAGCTTTCTTT
cdr3_aa: CASSDRGLMNTEAFF

d_call: TRBD2
v_call: TRBV6-5
j_call: TRBJ2-7
clone_size: NA
cdr3_nt: TGTGCCAGCAGTTACTCTAGCGGGGGGCCTCCCTACGAGCAGTACTTC
cdr3_aa: CASSYSSGGPPYEQYF

d_call: TRBD1
v_call: TRBV20-1
j_call: TRBJ2-1
clone_size: NA
cdr3_nt: TGCAGTGCTAGTGTGGGACAGGGGATCTACAATGAGCAGTTCTTC
cdr3_aa: CSASVGQGIYNEQFF

d_call: TRBD1
v_call: TRBV5-4
j_call: TRBJ2-3
clone_size: NA
cdr3_nt: TGTGCCAGCAGCCGGGGACAGTTCACAGATACGCAGTATTTT
cdr3_aa: CASSRGQFTDTQYF

d_call: TRBD1
v_call: TRBV7-9
j_call: TRBJ1-2
clone_size: NA
cdr3_nt: TGTGCCAGCAGCTCGGACAGGGAGATACATAACTATGGCTACACCTTC
cdr3_aa: CASSSDREIHNYGYTF

d_call: NA
v_call: TRBV9
j_call: TRBJ2-5
clone_size: NA
cdr3_nt: TGTGCCAGCAGCGTCGCTGCCGGGTGGGTAGGGGGTGAGACCCAGTACTTC
cdr3_aa: CASSVAAGWVGGETQYF

d_call: NA
v_call: TRBV7-8
j_call: TRBJ2-7
clone_size: NA
cdr3_nt: TGTGCCAGCAGCTTAGCGCAGGGTCCCTCCTACGAGCAGTACTTC
cdr3_aa: CASSLAQGPSYEQYF

d_call: TRBD1
v_call: TRBV6-1
j_call: TRBJ1-1
clone_size: NA
cdr3_nt: TGTGCCAGCAGTGAATGGGGACAGCAGAACACTGAAGCTTTCTTT
cdr3_aa: CASSEWGQQNTEAFF

d_call: TRBD1
v_call: TRBV28
j_call: TRBJ2-2
clone_size: NA
cdr3_nt: TGTGCCAGCAGACCGGGACAGGTGAACACCGGGGAGCTGTTTTTT
cdr3_aa: CASRPGQVNTGELFF

d_call: NA
v_call: TRBV7-9
j_call: TRBJ2-3
clone_size: NA
cdr3_nt: TGTGCCAGCAGCCCTACCGCGGGGAGATCAGATACGCAGTATTTT
cdr3_aa: CASSPTAGRSDTQYF

d_call: NA
v_call: TRBV6-1
j_call: TRBJ2-4
clone_size: NA
cdr3_nt: TGTGCCAGCAGTGAAGCGAGTAACAGGGCCCCTTCGCGCTTC
cdr3_aa: CASSEASNRAPSRF

d_call: NA
v_call: TRBV30
j_call: TRBJ2-7
clone_size: NA
cdr3_nt: TGTGCCTGGAGTGTAATACGGGGCGAGCAGTACTTC
cdr3_aa: CAWSVIRGEQYF

d_call: NA
v_call: TRBV3-1/TRBV3-2
j_call: TRBJ1-5
clone_size: NA
cdr3_nt: TGTGCCAGCAGCCTCAAAGGGAGGGGAGGGTTCGATCAGCCCCAGCATTTT
cdr3_aa: CASSLKGRGGFDQPQHF

d_call: NA
v_call: TRBV6-5
j_call: TRBJ2-2
clone_size: NA
cdr3_nt: TGTGCCAGCAGAGCCGGGACCGGGGAGCTGTTTTTT
cdr3_aa: CASRAGTGELFF

d_call: TRBD1
v_call: TRBV3-1/TRBV3-2
j_call: TRBJ1-6
clone_size: once
cdr3_nt: TGTGCCAGCACCAAGGGGGCCTCCTATAATTCACCCCTCCACTTT
cdr3_aa: CASTKGASYNSPLHF

d_call: TRBD1
v_call: TRBV27
j_call: TRBJ1-2
clone_size: NA
cdr3_nt: TGTGCCAGCAGTCCAAGGACAGGGGTCAACGGCTACACCTTC
cdr3_aa: CASSPRTGVNGYTF

d_call: NA
v_call: TRBV4-3
j_call: TRBJ2-2
clone_size: once
cdr3_nt: TGCGCCAGCAGCCCCCAGGGTCAGAACACCGGGGAGCTGTTTTTT
cdr3_aa: CASSPQGQNTGELFF

d_call: NA
v_call: TRBV19
j_call: TRBJ1-5
clone_size: NA
cdr3_nt: TGTGCCAGTAGTATGACACTCAGCAATCAGCCCCAGCATTTT
cdr3_aa: CASSMTLSNQPQHF

d_call: TRBD1
v_call: TRBV7-8
j_call: TRBJ1-2
clone_size: NA
cdr3_nt: TGTGCCAGCAGCCCACACCCTCGTCTAGGGGGCGCGTCGGGTTGGGATGGCTACACCTTC
cdr3_aa: CASSPHPRLGGASGWDGYTF

d_call: NA
v_call: TRBV7-3
j_call: TRBJ1-6
clone_size: NA
cdr3_nt: TGTGCCAGCAGCCAACAGGGCAATTCACCCCTCCACTTT
cdr3_aa: CASSQQGNSPLHF

d_call: TRBD1
v_call: TRBV5-1
j_call: TRBJ1-2
clone_size: NA
cdr3_nt: TGCGCCAGCAGCTTGGAGGCGGGACAGAACTATGGCTACACCTTC
cdr3_aa: CASSLEAGQNYGYTF

d_call: TRBD1
v_call: TRBV2
j_call: TRBJ1-6
clone_size: NA
cdr3_nt: TGTGCCAGCGAGGGACAGGGGAAATCACCCCTCCACTTT
cdr3_aa: CASEGQGKSPLHF

d_call: TRBD1
v_call: TRBV5-1
j_call: TRBJ2-7
clone_size: NA
cdr3_nt: TGCGCCAGCAGCTCGGACAGGCGCAGCGAGCAGTACTTC
cdr3_aa: CASSSDRRSEQYF

d_call: NA
v_call: TRBV10-1
j_call: TRBJ1-5
clone_size: NA
cdr3_nt: TGCGCCGGCACGAGACAGCCCACTAAGTATAGCAATCAGCCCCAGCATTTT
cdr3_aa: CAGTRQPTKYSNQPQHF

d_call: NA
v_call: TRBV18
j_call: TRBJ2-3
clone_size: NA
cdr3_nt: TGTGCCAGCTCATTGGCAGGGACAGATACGCAGTATTTT
cdr3_aa: CASSLAGTDTQYF

d_call: NA
v_call: TRBV6-5
j_call: TRBJ1-6
clone_size: NA
cdr3_nt: TGTGCCAGCAGTTACTCGCAGGGGTATAATTCACCCCTCCACTTT
cdr3_aa: CASSYSQGYNSPLHF

d_call: NA
v_call: TRBV3-1/TRBV3-2
j_call: TRBJ2-2
clone_size: NA
cdr3_nt: TGTGCCAGCAGCCAACCCGGGACACAGAACACCGGGGAGCTGTTTTTT
cdr3_aa: CASSQPGTQNTGELFF

d_call: NA
v_call: TRBV6-1
j_call: TRBJ2-1
clone_size: NA
cdr3_nt: TGTGCCAGCAGTGAAGGTCGGGGGAACAATGAGCAGTTCTTC
cdr3_aa: CASSEGRGNNEQFF

d_call: TRBD1
v_call: TRBV5-1
j_call: TRBJ1-1
clone_size: NA
cdr3_nt: TGCGCCAGCAGCTACCGACAGGGACGGGAAGCTTTCTTT
cdr3_aa: CASSYRQGREAFF

d_call: NA
v_call: TRBV3-1/TRBV3-2
j_call: TRBJ2-3
clone_size: NA
cdr3_nt: TGTGCCAGCAGCACGGGAGTGGATACGCAGTATTTT
cdr3_aa: CASSTGVDTQYF

d_call: TRBD2
v_call: TRBV9
j_call: TRBJ2-3
clone_size: NA
cdr3_nt: TGTGCCAGCAGCGTAGCTAGCGGTCTTTCAGATACGCAGTATTTT
cdr3_aa: CASSVASGLSDTQYF

d_call: TRBD2
v_call: TRBV6-5
j_call: TRBJ2-7
clone_size: once
cdr3_nt: TGTGCCAGCAGCAAACTAGCGGGGAGCTACGAGCAGTACTTC
cdr3_aa: CASSKLAGSYEQYF

d_call: TRBD1
v_call: TRBV19
j_call: TRBJ1-6
clone_size: NA
cdr3_nt: TGTGCCAGTAGTACGCTACAGGGGAGCTCCTATAATTCACCCCTCCACTTT
cdr3_aa: CASSTLQGSSYNSPLHF

d_call: NA
v_call: TRBV6-5
j_call: TRBJ1-4
clone_size: few
cdr3_nt: TGTGCCAGCTCGGTAGCTAATGAAAAACTGTTTTTT
cdr3_aa: CASSVANEKLFF

d_call: NA
v_call: TRBV7-2
j_call: TRBJ1-5
clone_size: NA
cdr3_nt: TGTGCCAGCAGCTCCGGGTCGAGCAATCAGCCCCAGCATTTT
cdr3_aa: CASSSGSSNQPQHF

d_call: TRBD2
v_call: TRBV2
j_call: TRBJ2-1
clone_size: once
cdr3_nt: TGTGCCAGCGCTGAGCGGGAGAGTGCTAATGAGCAGTTCTTC
cdr3_aa: CASAERESANEQFF

d_call: NA
v_call: TRBV6-5
j_call: TRBJ1-1
clone_size: NA
cdr3_nt: TGTGCCAGCAGTTACCGCGGACATAACACTGAAGCTTTCTTT
cdr3_aa: CASSYRGHNTEAFF

d_call: TRBD2
v_call: TRBV4-2
j_call: TRBJ2-1
clone_size: NA
cdr3_nt: TGTGCCAGCAGCCAAGACGGGACTAGCGGGTACAATGAGCAGTTCTTC
cdr3_aa: CASSQDGTSGYNEQFF

d_call: NA
v_call: TRBV7-8
j_call: TRBJ1-2
clone_size: few
cdr3_nt: TGTGCCAGCAGCTTAAGCTGGGGAGAAAGACAAAACTATGGCTACACCTTC
cdr3_aa: CASSLSWGERQNYGYTF

d_call: TRBD1
v_call: TRBV6-5
j_call: TRBJ1-5
clone_size: NA
cdr3_nt: TGTGCCAGCAGTTGGACAGGGGTCAATCAGCCCCAGCATTTT
cdr3_aa: CASSWTGVNQPQHF

d_call: NA
v_call: TRBV3-1/TRBV3-2
j_call: TRBJ1-2
clone_size: NA
cdr3_nt: TGTGCCAGCAGCCAGAACTTAGTAATTTATGGCTACACCTTC
cdr3_aa: CASSQNLVIYGYTF

d_call: TRBD1
v_call: TRBV6-5
j_call: TRBJ2-7
clone_size: NA
cdr3_nt: TGTGCCAGCAGTTACTCCTGGACAGGGACCTACGAGCAGTACTTC
cdr3_aa: CASSYSWTGTYEQYF

d_call: TRBD1
v_call: TRBV5-4
j_call: TRBJ1-2
clone_size: NA
cdr3_nt: TGTGCCAGCAGCAAGACAGGGGAGCGGGTCTATGGCTACACCTTC
cdr3_aa: CASSKTGERVYGYTF

d_call: NA
v_call: TRBV11-2
j_call: TRBJ1-2
clone_size: once
cdr3_nt: TGTGCCAGCAGCTCGTCTACAGGGTATGGCTACACCTTC
cdr3_aa: CASSSSTGYGYTF